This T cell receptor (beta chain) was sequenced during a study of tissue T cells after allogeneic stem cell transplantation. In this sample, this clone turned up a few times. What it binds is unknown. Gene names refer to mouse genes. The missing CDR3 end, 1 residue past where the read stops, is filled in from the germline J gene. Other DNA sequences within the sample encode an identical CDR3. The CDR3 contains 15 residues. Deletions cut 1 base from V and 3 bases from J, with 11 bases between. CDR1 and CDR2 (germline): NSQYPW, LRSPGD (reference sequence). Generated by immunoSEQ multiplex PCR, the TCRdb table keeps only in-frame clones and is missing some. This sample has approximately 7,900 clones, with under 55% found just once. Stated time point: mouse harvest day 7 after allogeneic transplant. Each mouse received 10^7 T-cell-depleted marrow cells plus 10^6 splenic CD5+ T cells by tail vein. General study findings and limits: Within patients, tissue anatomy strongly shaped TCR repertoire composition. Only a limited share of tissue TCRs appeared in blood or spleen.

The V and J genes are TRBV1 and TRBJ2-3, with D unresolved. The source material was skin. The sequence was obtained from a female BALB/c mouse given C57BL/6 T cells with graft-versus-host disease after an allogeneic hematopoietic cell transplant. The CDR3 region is CTCSAGTGGAETLYF. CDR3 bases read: TGCACCTGCAGTGCAGGGACGGGAGGAGCAGAAACGCTGTAT.